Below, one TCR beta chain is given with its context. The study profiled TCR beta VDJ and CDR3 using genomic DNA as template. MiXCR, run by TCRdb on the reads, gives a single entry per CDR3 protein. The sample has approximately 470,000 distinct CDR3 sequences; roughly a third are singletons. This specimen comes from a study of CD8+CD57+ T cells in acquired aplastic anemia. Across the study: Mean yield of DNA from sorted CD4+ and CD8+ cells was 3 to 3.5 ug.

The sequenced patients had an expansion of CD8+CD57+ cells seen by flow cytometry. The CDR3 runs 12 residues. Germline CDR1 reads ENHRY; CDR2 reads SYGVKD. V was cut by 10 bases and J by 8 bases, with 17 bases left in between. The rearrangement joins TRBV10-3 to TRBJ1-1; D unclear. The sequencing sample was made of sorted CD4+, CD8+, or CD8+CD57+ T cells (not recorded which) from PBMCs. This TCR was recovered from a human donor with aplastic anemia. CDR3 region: CASTPRRPEAFF. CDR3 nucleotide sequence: TGTGCCAGCACCCCCCGCCGACCAGAAGCTTTCTTT.